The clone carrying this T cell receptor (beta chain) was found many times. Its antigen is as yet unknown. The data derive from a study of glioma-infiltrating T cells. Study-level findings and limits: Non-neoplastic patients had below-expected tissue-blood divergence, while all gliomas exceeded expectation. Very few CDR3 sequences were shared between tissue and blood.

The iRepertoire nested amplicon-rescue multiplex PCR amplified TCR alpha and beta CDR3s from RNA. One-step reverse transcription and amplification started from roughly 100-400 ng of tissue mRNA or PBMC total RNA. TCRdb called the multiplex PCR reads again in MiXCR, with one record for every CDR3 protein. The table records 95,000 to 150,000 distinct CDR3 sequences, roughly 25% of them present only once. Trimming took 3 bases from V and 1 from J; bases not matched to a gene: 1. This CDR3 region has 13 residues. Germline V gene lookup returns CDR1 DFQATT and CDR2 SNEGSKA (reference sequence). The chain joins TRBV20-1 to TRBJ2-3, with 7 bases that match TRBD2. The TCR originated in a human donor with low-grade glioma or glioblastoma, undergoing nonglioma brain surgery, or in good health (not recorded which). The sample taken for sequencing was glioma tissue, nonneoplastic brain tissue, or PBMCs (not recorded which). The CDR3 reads CSASTSGTDTQYF. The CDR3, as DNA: TGCAGTGCTAGTACTAGCGGCACAGATACGCAGTATTTT.